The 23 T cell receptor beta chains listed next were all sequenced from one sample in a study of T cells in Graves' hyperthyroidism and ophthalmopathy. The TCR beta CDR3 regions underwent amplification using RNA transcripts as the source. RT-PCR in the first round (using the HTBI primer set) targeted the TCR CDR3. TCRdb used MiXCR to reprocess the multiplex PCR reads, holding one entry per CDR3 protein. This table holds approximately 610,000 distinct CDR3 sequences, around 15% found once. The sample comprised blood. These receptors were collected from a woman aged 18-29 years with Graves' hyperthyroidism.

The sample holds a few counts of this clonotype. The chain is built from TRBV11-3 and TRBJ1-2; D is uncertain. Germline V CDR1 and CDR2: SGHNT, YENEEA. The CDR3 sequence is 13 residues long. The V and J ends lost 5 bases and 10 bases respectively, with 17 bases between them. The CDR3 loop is CASSPEQSSVYTF. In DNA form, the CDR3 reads TGTGCCAGCAGCCCGGAACAGAGCTCGGTCTACACCTTC.

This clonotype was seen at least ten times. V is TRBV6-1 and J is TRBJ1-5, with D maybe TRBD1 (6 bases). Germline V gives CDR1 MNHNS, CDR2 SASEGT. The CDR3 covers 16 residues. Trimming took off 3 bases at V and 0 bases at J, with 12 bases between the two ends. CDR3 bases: TGTGCCAGCAGTGATGGACAGTATAATAGCAATCAGCCCCAGCATTTT. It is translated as CASSDGQYNSNQPQHF.

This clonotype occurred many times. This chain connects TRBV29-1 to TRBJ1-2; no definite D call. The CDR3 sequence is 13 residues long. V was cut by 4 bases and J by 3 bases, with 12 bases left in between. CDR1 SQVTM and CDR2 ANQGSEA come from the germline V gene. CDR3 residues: CSVGVGYDYGYTF. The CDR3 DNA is TGCAGCGTTGGAGTAGGGTATGACTATGGCTACACCTTC.

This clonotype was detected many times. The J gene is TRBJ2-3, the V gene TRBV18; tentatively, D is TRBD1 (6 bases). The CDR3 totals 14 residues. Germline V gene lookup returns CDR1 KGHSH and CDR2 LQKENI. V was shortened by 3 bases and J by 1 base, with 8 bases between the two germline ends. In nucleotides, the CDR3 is TGTGCCAGCTCACCGGGGGCCCGCACAGATACGCAGTATTTT. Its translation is CASSPGARTDTQYF.

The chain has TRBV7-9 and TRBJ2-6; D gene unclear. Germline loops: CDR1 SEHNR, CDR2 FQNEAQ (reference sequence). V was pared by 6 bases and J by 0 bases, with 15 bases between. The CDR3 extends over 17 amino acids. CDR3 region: CASSQWARNSGANVLTF. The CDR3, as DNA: TGTGCCAGCAGTCAGTGGGCCAGAAACTCTGGGGCCAACGTCCTGACTTTC.

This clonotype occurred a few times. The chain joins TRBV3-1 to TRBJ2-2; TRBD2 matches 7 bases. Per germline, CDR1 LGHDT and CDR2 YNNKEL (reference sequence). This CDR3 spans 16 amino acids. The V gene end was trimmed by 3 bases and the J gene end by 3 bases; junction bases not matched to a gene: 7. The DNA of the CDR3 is TGTGCCAGCAGCCACGGGCGGGGGTTCGACACCGGGGAGCTGTTTTTT. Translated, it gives CASSHGRGFDTGELFF.

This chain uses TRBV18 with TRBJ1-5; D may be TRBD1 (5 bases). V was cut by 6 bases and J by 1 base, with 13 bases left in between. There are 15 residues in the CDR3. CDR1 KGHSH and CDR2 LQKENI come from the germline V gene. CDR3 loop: CASSSGGLSNQPQHF. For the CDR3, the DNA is TGTGCCAGCTCCTCTGGGGGTTTGAGCAATCAGCCCCAGCATTTT. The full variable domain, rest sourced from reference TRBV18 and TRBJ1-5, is NAGVMQNPRHLVRRRGQEARLRCSPMKGHSHVYWYRQLPEEGLKFMVYLQKENIIDESGMPKERFSAEFPKEGPSILRIQQVVRGDSAAYFCASSSGGLSNQPQHFGDGTRLSIL.

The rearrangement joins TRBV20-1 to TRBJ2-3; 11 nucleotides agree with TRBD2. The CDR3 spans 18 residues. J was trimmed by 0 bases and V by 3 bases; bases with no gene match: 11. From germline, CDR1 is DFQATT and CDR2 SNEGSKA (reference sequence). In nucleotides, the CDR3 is TGCAGTGCTAGCCAACTAGCGGGGGCCTCACCGAGCACAGATACGCAGTATTTT. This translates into CSASQLAGASPSTDTQYF.

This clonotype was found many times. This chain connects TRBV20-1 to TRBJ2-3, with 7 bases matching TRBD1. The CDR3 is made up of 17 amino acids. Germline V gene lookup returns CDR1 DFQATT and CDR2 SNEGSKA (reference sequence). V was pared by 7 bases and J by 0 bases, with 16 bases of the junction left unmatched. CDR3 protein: CSVAGGVSGTSTDTQYF. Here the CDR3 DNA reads TGCAGTGTTGCAGGGGGAGTGAGCGGAACTAGCACAGATACGCAGTATTTT.

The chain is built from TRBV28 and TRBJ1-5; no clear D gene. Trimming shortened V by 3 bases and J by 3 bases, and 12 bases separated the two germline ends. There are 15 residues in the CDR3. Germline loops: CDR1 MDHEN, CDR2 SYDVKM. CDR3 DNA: TGTGCCAGCAGTTTTCACGGAAACCTCAATCAGCCCCAGCATTTT. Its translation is CASSFHGNLNQPQHF.

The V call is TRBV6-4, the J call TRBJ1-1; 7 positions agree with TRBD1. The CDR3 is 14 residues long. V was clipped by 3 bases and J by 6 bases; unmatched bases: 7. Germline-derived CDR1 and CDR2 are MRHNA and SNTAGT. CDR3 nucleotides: TGTGCCAGCAGTGAACAGGGGCGCAGGGCTGAAGCTTTCTTT. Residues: CASSEQGRRAEAFF.

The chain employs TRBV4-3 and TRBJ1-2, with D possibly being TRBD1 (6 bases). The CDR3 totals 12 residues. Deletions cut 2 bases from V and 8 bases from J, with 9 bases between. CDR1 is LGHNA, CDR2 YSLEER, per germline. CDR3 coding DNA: TGCGCCAGCAGCCAACGCAGGGGAGGCTACACCTTC. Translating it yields CASSQRRGGYTF.

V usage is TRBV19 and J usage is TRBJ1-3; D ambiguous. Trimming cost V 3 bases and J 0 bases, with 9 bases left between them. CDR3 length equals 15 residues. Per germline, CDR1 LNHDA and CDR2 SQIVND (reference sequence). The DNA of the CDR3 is TGTGCCAGTAGTATTGAGGGTCACTCTGGAAACACCATATATTTT. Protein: CASSIEGHSGNTIYF.

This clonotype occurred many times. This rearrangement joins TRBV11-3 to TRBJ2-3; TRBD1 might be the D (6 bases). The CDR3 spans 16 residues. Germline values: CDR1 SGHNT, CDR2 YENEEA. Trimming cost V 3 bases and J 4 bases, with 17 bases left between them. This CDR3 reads CASSFEWGLESDTQYF. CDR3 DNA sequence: TGTGCCAGCAGCTTCGAGTGGGGGCTAGAATCAGATACGCAGTATTTT.

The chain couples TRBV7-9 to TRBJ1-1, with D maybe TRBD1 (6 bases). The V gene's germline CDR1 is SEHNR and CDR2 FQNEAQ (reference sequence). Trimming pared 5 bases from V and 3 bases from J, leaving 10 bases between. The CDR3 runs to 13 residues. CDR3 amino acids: CASSTAGDTEAFF. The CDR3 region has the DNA TGTGCCAGCAGCACCGCAGGGGACACTGAAGCTTTCTTT. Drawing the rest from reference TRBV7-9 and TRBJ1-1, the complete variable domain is DTGVSQNPRHKITKRGQNVTFRCDPISEHNRLYWYRQTLGQGPEFLTYFQNEAQLEKSRLLSDRFSAERPKGSFSTLEIQRTEQGDSAMYLCASSTAGDTEAFFGQGTRLTVV.

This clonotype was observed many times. CDR3 nucleotides: TGTGCCAGCAGTTACTGGCAGGGGGCAACTAATGAAAAACTGTTTTTT. The encoded protein is CASSYWQGATNEKLFF. The V and J genes are TRBV6-5 and TRBJ1-4; 7 bases are a match to TRBD1. The CDR3 sequence is 16 residues long. V lost 1 base and J lost 0; bases outside the gene matches: 2. From germline, CDR1 is MNHEY and CDR2 SVGAGI.

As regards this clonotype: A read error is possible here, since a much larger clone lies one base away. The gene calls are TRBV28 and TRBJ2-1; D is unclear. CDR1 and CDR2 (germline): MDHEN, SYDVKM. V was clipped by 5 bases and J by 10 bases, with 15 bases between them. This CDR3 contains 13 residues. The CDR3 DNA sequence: TGTGCCAGCAGTCCCCGTGTGATGGGCGAGCAGTTCTTC. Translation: CASSPRVMGEQFF.

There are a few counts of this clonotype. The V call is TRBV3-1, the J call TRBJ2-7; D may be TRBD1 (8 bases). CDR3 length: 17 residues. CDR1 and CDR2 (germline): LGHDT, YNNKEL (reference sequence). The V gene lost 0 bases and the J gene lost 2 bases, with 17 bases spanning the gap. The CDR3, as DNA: TGTGCCAGCAGCCAAGATTTGGACAGGGAGGGCCCCTACGAGCAGTACTTC. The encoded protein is CASSQDLDREGPYEQYF.

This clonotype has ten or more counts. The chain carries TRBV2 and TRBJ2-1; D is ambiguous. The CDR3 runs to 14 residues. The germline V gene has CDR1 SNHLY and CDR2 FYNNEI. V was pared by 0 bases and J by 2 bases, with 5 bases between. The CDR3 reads CASSEALAYNEQFF. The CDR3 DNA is TGTGCCAGCAGTGAAGCGCTGGCCTACAATGAGCAGTTCTTC.

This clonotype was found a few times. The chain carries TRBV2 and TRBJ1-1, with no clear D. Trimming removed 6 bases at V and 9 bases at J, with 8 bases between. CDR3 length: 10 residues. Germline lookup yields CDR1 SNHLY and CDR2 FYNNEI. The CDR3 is CASRRTQAFF. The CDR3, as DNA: TGTGCCAGCAGGAGGACCCAAGCTTTCTTT. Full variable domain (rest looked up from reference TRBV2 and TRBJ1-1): EPEVTQTPSHQVTQMGQEVILRCVPISNHLYFYWYRQILGQKVEFLVSFYNNEISEKSEIFDDQFSVERPDGSNFTLKIRSTKLEDSAMYFCASRRTQAFFGQGTRLTVV.

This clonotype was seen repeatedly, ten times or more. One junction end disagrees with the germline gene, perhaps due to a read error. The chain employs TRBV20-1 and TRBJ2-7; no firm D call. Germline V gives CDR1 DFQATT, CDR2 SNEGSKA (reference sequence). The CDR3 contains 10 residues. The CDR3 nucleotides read TGCAGTGCTGGAGACTACGAGCAGTACTTC. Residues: CSAGDYEQYF.

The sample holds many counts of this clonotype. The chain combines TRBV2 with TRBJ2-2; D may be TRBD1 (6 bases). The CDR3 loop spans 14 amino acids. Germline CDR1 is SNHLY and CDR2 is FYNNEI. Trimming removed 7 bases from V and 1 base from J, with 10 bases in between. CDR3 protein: CASTNRENTGELFF. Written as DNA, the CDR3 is TGTGCCAGCACCAACAGGGAGAACACCGGGGAGCTGTTTTTT.

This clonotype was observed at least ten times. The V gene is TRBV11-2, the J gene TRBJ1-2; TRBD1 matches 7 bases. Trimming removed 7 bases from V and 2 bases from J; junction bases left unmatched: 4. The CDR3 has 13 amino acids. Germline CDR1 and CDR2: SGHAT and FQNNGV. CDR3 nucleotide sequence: TGTGCCAGCAAAGCGGGACAGAACTATGGCTACACCTTC. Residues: CASKAGQNYGYTF.